This T cell receptor (beta chain) was captured by sequencing in a study of blood T cells in healthy people across ages. Findings of the study overall: A strong correlation was seen between TCR beta diversity and naive T cell percentage. It was not possible, with unsorted PBMCs, to conclusively compare naive and antigen-experienced cells.

Germline CDR1 and CDR2: MNHNS and SASEGT. The CDR3 totals 14 residues. Trimming removed 1 base from V and 6 bases from J, with 10 bases in between. A J-beta primer mix and a sample-barcoded 5' primer were used in a second PCR of roughly 6 to 12 cycles. Each of the samples gave a minimum of 2.5 million paired-end reads that contained CDR3. Using its own MiXCR run on the 5' RACE reads, TCRdb lists one record per CDR3 protein. Among around 2 million distinct CDR3 sequences listed, around 40% were seen once. Note on this clonotype: As yet, its antigen is unknown.

The specimen sequenced was blood. The V gene is TRBV6-1, the J gene TRBJ1-5; D is unresolved. The source is a human donor in good health. The chain's CDR3 is CASSEVWPGQPQHF. The CDR3 nucleotides read TGTGCCAGCAGTGAAGTCTGGCCAGGTCAGCCCCAGCATTTT.